Shown below are 7 T cell receptor beta chains from a single sample sequenced in a study of T cell responses to AZD1222 COVID-19 vaccine. TCRdb's table, derived via immunoSEQ multiplex PCR, lists solely in-frame clones and lacks some. The sample contains fewer than 200,000 clones, around 90% of which appear only once. The sequenced sample was peripheral blood, obtained 28 days after the second AZD1222 dose. Receptor source: an adult who received the AZD1222 COVID-19 vaccine.

The gene calls are TRBV9 and TRBJ1-1; D is ambiguous. CDR3 length equals 13 residues. The germline V gene has CDR1 SGDLS and CDR2 YYNGEE. V was cut by 4 bases and J by 5 bases, with 12 bases left in between. CDR3 nucleotides: TGTGCCAGCAGCCCATCGCCTTGGACTGAAGCTTTCTTT. It translates to CASSPSPWTEAFF.

The chain has TRBV11-2 and TRBJ1-4; tentatively, D is TRBD1 (6 bases). The V end was cut by 3 bases, the J end by 5 bases, with 7 bases between. From germline, CDR1 is SGHAT and CDR2 FQNNGV. The CDR3 contains 13 residues. The CDR3, as DNA: TGTGCCAGCAGCTTCACAGGGAATGAAAAACTGTTTTTT. It yields the protein CASSFTGNEKLFF.

The rearrangement links TRBV6-1 to TRBJ2-7; TRBD1 aligns across 9 bases. The V and J ends lost 0 bases and 2 bases, in that order; junction bases with no gene match: 2. Germline V gives CDR1 MNHNS, CDR2 SASEGT. There are 15 residues in the CDR3. The CDR3: CASSEAWTGAYEQYF. For the CDR3, the DNA is TGTGCCAGCAGTGAAGCGTGGACAGGGGCCTACGAGCAGTACTTC.

The chain carries TRBV6-2 or TRBV6-3 and TRBJ2-2; D is ambiguous. The V end lost 0 bases, the J end lost 1 base, and 12 bases lay between the germline ends. Looked up from germline, CDR1 is MNHEY and CDR2 is SVGEGT. CDR3 length: 17 amino acids. CDR3 region: CASSYSAAQGNTGELFF. For the CDR3, the DNA is TGTGCCAGCAGTTACTCCGCAGCACAAGGGAACACCGGGGAGCTGTTTTTT.

This chain connects TRBV4-1 to TRBJ2-7, with TRBD1 identical over 11 bases. This CDR3 is built from 15 residues. V shed 5 bases and J 3 bases; nucleotides not matched to a gene: 6. Germline V gene sequence: CDR1 MGHRA, CDR2 YSYEKL. CDR3 loop: CASSYQGQGGYEQYF. DNA of the CDR3: TGCGCCAGCAGCTACCAGGGACAGGGGGGCTACGAGCAGTACTTC.

The J gene is TRBJ1-2, the V gene TRBV12-5, with D possibly TRBD1 on 6 matching bases. The CDR3 runs 18 residues. V lost 0 bases and J 3 bases, leaving 20 bases between the germline ends. Germline V CDR1 and CDR2: LGHNT, FRNRAP. The CDR3, as DNA: TGTGCTAGTGGTTTGGTACAAGGGGGAAACAGGTCTGACTATGGCTACACCTTC. Protein: CASGLVQGGNRSDYGYTF.

J is TRBJ2-7 and V is TRBV6-5, with a weak D call TRBD2 (5 bases). V lost 7 bases and J 0 bases, leaving 10 bases between the germline ends. Germline V gene lookup returns CDR1 MNHEY and CDR2 SVGAGI. The CDR3 runs 13 residues. The CDR3 region has the DNA TGTGCCAGCAAGCGGTCCCGCTCCTACGAGCAGTACTTC. It yields the protein CASKRSRSYEQYF.